This T cell receptor (beta chain) comes out of a study of brain T cells in children with intractable seizures. Overall study findings and caveats: Pre- and post-surgery blood differed in depth, so pre-surgery absences may be undersampling. Viral specificity was inferred only from CDR3 similarity; HCMV serostatus was unknown.

Only in-frame clones appear in the TCRdb table, and some are missing; sequencing was by immunoSEQ multiplex PCR. Of about 340,000 clones in the sample, more than 85% are singletons; the top ten hold around 6%. Time point specified: blood from clinic visit 5 months post-surgery; TSC patient then seizure free. The sequenced cases were selected for having the highest brain T cell transcript signatures. With respect to this clone: Its antigen is currently unknown.

CDR3 length: 16 amino acids. The trim removed 4 bases at V and 5 bases at J, leaving 7 bases unmatched. Germline lookup yields CDR1 KGHSH and CDR2 LQKENI. The specimen comprised peripheral blood, sampled less than 6 months after surgery. This TCR was sampled from a boy younger than two with tuberous sclerosis and intractable seizures. The V gene is TRBV18, the J gene TRBJ2-1, with 11 bases aligning to TRBD2. DNA for the CDR3: TGTGCCAGCTCACTAGCGGGGGGGCCCATCAACAATGAGCAGTTCTTC. Residues: CASSLAGGPINNEQFF.